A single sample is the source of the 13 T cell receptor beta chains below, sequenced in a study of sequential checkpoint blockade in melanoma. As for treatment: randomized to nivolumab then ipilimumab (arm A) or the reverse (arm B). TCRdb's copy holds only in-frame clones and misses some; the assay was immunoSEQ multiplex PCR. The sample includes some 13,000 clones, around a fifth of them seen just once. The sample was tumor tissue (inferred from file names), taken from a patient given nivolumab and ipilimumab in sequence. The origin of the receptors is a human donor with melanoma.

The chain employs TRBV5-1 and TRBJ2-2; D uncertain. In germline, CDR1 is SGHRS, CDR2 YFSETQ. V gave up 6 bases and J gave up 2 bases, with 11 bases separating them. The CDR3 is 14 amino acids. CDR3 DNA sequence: TGCGCCAGCAAAATTGGGGTTAACACCGGGGAGCTGTTTTTT. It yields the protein CASKIGVNTGELFF.

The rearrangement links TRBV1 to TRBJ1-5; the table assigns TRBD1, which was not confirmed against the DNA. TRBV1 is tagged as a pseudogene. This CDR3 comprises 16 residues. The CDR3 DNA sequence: TGCGCCAGCAGCTCTAGTCCCGCGACAGAAAATCAGCCCCAGCATTTT. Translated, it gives CASSSSPATENQPQHF.

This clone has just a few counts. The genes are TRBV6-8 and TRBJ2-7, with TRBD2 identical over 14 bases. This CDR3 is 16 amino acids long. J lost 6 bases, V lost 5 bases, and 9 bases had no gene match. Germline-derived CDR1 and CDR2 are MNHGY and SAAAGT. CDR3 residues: CASSSGTSGRLSEQYF. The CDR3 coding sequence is TGTGCCAGCAGTAGCGGGACTAGCGGGAGATTGAGCGAGCAGTACTTC.

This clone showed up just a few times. The CDR3 sequence: CASSSTGGWETQYF. The CDR3 DNA is TGCGCCAGCAGCTCCACAGGGGGGTGGGAGACCCAGTACTTC. The V gene is TRBV5-1, the J gene TRBJ2-5; 8 bases agree with TRBD1. Per germline, CDR1 SGHRS and CDR2 YFSETQ. The V gene end was trimmed by 3 bases and the J gene end by 5 bases; junction bases not matched to a gene: 6. The CDR3 is 14 amino acids.

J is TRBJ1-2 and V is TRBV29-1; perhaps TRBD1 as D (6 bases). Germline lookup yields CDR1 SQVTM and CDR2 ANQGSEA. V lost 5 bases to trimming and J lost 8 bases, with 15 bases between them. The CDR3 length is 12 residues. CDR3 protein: CSVPTGSGGYTF. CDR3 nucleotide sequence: TGCAGCGTTCCAACAGGGTCGGGCGGCTACACCTTC.

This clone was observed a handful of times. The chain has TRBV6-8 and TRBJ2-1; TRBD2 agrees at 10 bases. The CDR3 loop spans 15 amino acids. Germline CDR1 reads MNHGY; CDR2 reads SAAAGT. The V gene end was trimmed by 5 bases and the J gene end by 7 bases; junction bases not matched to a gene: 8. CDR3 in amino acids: CASSLQREGGNEQFF. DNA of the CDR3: TGTGCCAGCAGTCTCCAGCGGGAGGGCGGTAATGAGCAGTTCTTC.

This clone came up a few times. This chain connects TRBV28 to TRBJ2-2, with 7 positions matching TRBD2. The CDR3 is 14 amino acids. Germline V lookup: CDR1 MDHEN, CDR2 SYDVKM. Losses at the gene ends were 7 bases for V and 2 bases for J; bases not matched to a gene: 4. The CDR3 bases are TGTGCCAGCATTCGCGGGGGTAACACCGGGGAGCTGTTTTTT. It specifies CASIRGGNTGELFF.

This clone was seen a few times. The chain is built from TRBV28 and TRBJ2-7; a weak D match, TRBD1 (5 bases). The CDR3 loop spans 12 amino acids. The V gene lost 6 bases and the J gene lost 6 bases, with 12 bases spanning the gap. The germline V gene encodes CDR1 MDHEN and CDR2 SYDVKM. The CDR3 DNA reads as TGTGCCAGCAGCTGGACATTTGGCGAGCAGTACTTC. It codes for CASSWTFGEQYF.

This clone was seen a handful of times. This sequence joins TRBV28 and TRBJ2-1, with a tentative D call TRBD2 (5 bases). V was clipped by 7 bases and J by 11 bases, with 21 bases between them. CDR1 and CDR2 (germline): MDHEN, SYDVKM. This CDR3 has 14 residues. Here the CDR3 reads CASNSPQLAGQQFF. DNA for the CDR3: TGTGCCAGCAACTCCCCCCAACTGGCGGGCCAGCAGTTCTTC. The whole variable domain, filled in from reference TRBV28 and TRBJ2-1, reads DVKVTQSSRYLVKRTGEKVFLECVQDMDHENMFWYRQDPGLGLRLIYFSYDVKMKEKGDIPEGYSVSREKKERFSLILESASTNQTSMYLCASNSPQLAGQQFFGPGTRLTVL.

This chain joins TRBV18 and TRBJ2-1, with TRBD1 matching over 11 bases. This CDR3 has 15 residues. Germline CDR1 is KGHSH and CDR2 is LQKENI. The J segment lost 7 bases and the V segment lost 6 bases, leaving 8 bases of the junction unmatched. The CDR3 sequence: CASSKDRGRVNEQFF. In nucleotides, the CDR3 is TGTGCCAGCTCCAAGGACAGGGGGCGGGTAAATGAGCAGTTCTTC.

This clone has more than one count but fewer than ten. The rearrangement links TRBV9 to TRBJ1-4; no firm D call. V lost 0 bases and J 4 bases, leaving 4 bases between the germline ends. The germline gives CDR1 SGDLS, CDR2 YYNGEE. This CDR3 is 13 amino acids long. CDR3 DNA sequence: TGTGCCAGCAGCGTAGACGGTAATGAAAAACTGTTTTTT. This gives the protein CASSVDGNEKLFF.

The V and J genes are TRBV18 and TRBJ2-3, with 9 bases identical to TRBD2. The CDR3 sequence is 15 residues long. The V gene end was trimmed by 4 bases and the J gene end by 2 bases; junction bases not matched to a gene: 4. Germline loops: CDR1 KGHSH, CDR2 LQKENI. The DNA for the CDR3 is TGTGCCAGCTCACAGCTAGCGGGACTCACAGATACGCAGTATTTT. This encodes CASSQLAGLTDTQYF.

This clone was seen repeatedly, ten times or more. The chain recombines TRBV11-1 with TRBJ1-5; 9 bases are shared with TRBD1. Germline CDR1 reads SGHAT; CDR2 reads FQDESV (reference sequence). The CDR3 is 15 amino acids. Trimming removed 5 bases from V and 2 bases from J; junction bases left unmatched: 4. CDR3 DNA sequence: TGTGCCAGCAGCGGGACAGGGCCGGGCAATCAGCCCCAGCATTTT. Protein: CASSGTGPGNQPQHF.